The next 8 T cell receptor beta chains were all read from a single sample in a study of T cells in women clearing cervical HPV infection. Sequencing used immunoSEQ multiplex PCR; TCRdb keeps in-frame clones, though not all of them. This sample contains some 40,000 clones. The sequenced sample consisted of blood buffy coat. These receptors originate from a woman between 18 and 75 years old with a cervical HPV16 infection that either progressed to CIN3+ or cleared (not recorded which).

The DNA read from the CDR3 is TGTGCCAGCAGGTCCGGGACAGGGGGAAATTCACCC. It is translated as CASRSGTGGNSP. The complete CDR3 reads CASRSGTGGNSPLHF. The gene calls are TRBV28 and TRBJ1-6; 11 nucleotides agree with TRBD1. The read ends 3 residues before the CDR3 terminus; that terminus is restored from the germline J gene. The CDR3 extends over 15 amino acids. V was clipped by 6 bases and J by 7 bases; unmatched bases: 5. Germline loops: CDR1 MDHEN, CDR2 SYDVKM.

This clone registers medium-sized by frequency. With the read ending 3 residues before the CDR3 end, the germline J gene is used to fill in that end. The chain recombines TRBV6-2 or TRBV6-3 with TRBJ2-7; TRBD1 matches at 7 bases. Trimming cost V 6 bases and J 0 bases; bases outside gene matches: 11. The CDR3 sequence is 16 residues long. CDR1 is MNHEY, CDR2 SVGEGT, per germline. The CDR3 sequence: CASSPFRDSPSYEQYF. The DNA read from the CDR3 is TGTGCCAGCAGCCCTTTCCGGGACAGCCCCTCCTACGAG.

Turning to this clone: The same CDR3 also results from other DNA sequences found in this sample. The sequenced CDR3 bases are TGTGCCAGCAGTTCCGGTGGACAAAATAATTCACCC. As protein: CASSSGGQNNSP. The whole CDR3 is CASSSGGQNNSPLHF. V is TRBV6-2 or TRBV6-3 and J is TRBJ1-6; a weak D match, TRBD1 (5 bases). Sequencing ends 3 residues short of the CDR3 end; the germline J gene provides the rest. The CDR3 is made up of 15 amino acids. The V end was cut by 4 bases, the J end by 5 bases, with 12 bases between. Germline CDR1 reads MNHEY; CDR2 reads SVGEGT.

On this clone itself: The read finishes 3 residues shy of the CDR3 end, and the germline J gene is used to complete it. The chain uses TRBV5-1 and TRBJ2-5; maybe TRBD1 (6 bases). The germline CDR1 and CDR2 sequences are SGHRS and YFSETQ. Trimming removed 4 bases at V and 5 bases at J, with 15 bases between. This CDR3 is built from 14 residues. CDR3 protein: CASSRSGENETQYF. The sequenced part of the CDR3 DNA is TGCGCCAGCAGCAGGTCAGGGGAAAACGAGACC. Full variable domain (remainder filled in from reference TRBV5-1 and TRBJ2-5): KAGVTQTPRYLIKTRGQQVTLSCSPISGHRSVSWYQQTPGQGLQFLFEYFSETQRNKGNFPGRFSGRQFSNSRSEMNVSTLELGDSALYLCASSRSGENETQYFGPGTRLLVL.

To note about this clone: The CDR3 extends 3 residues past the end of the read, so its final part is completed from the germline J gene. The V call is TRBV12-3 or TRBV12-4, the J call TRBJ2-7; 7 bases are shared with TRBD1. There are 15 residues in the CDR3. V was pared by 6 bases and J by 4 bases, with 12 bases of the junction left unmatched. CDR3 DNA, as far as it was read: TGTGCCAGCAGACCCGGGACAGAGGGCAATTACGAG. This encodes CASRPGTEGNYE. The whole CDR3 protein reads CASRPGTEGNYEQYF.

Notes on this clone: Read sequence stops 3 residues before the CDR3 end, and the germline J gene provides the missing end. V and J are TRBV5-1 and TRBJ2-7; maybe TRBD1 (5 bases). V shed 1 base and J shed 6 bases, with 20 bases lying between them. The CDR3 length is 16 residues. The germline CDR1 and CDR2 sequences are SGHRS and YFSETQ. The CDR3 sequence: CASSLYLGAPIVEQYF. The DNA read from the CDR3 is TGCGCCAGCAGCTTGTATTTAGGGGCACCTATCGTCGAG. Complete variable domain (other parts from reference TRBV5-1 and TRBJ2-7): KAGVTQTPRYLIKTRGQQVTLSCSPISGHRSVSWYQQTPGQGLQFLFEYFSETQRNKGNFPGRFSGRQFSNSRSEMNVSTLELGDSALYLCASSLYLGAPIVEQYFGPGTRLTVT.

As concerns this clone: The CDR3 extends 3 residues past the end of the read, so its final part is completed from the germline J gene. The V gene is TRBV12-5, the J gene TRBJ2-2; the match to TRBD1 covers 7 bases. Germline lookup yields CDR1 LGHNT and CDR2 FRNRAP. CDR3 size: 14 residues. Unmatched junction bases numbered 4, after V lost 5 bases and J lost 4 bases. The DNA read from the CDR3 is TGTGCTAGTGGTAGACAGGGATCCACCGGGGAG. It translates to CASGRQGSTGE. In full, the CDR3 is CASGRQGSTGELFF. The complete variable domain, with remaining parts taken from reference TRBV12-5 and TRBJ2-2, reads DARVTQTPRHKVTEMGQEVTMRCQPILGHNTVFWYRQTMMQGLELLAYFRNRAPLDDSGMPKDRFSAEMPDATLATLKIQPSEPRDSAVYFCASGRQGSTGELFFGEGSRLTVL.

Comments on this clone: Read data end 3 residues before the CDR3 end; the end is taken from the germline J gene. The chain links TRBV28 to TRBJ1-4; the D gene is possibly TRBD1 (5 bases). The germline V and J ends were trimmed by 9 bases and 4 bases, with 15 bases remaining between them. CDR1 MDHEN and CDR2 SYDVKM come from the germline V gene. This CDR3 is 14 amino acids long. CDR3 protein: CASLRGGNNEKLFF. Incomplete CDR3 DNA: TGTGCCAGTCTCCGCGGGGGGAATAATGAAAAA.